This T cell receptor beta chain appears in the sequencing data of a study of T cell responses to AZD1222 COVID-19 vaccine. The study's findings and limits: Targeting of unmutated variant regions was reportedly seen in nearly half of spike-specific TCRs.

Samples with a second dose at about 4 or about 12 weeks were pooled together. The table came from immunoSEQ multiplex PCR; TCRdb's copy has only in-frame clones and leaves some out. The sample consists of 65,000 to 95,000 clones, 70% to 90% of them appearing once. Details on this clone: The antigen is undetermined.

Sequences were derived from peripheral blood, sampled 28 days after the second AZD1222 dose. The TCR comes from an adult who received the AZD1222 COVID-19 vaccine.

CDR3 protein: CASSRPRQLAFF. The CDR3 DNA is TGTGCCAGCAGCCGACCGCGGCAGCTTGCTTTCTTT. The genes are TRBV28 and TRBJ1-1; D is unresolved. The germline gives CDR1 MDHEN, CDR2 SYDVKM. This CDR3 has 12 amino acids. Trimming removed 6 bases from V and 11 bases from J, with 16 bases in between.